A single T cell receptor beta chain is shown here with its context. The target of this receptor is not known. Base qualities are not at hand, and no much larger clone is one base apart. This record comes from a study of CD4 T cell repertoires in COVID-19 (dated by TCRdb to about 2021). Regarding the research as a whole: For cross-reactivity analysis, CFSE-low cells were expanded with IL-2 for approximately 10 days, then relabeled and restimulated with spike proteins from other coronaviruses. In three recovered individuals, the researchers analyzed the TCR Vbeta repertoire of SARS-CoV-2-reactive T cells at the subset level. Naturally processed CD4+ T cell responses to SARS-CoV-2 spike and nucleoprotein were characterized in COVID-19-recovered individuals, and clonal composition was assessed by TCR Vbeta sequencing.

The investigation overall reported the following: Two or all three memory subsets shared several of the most expanded SARS-CoV-2-reactive clonotypes, which suggests intraclonal diversification. Between 7 and 25% of SARS-CoV-2 clonotypes were also found in SARS-CoV and/or HKU1 spike-stimulated secondary cultures, consistent with cross-reactivity.

The time point label, as the study defines it: sample from a COVID-19-recovered individual after infection. The donors were patients who had recovered from mild-to-severe COVID-19. Uncultured memory T cell samples were subjected to sequencing directly after ex vivo isolation. From peripheral blood mononuclear cells, the researchers isolated CD4+ total memory, central memory, effector memory and circulating T follicular helper cells. Reading from cysteine to phenylalanine, the CDR3 counts 15 amino acids. Just CDR3 DNA is preserved here, 45 bases in frame from base 1. Trimming accounts for 0 bases at V and 9 bases at J, while the number of junction bases matched to no gene is 5. As encoded in the germline V gene (reference sequence), CDR1 is LNHDA while CDR2 is SQIVND. Libraries were prepared through the immunoSEQ multiplex PCR assay. The original pipeline was this. Repertoire overlap between subsets was quantified using the Chao-Jaccard similarity index and counts of shared clonotypes. TCRdb mirrors the immuneACCESS table, restricted to in-frame sequences. Some clones are absent from its copies; in checked studies, under half trace to an unresolved V gene, and the reason for the others is unknown. For V, J and clone size, that table is used; D and trimming come from the DNA. This sample comprises more than 65,000 clones, around 82% of them detected only once. The ten largest clones capture around 0.58% of the sample.

Recombination joined TRBV19 with TRBJ1-6; TRBD1 aligns with 7 central bases. The sequence derives from a human donor who had COVID-19. The sequenced sample was CD4+ T cells from peripheral blood, obtained after recovery from COVID-19. The nucleotides read TGTGCCAGTAGTATAGATTCACAGGGGAGTTCACCCCTCCACTTT. It translates as CASSIDSQGSSPLHF. Reference TRBV19 and TRBJ1-6 proteins supply the regions before and after the CDR3; the full variable domain is: DGGITQSPKYLFRKEGQNVTLSCEQNLNHDAMYWYRQDPGQGLRLIYYSQIVNDFQKGDIAEGYSVSREKKESFPLTVTSAQKNPTAFYLCASSIDSQGSSPLHFGNGTRLTVT.